Shown below are 32 T cell receptor beta chains from a single sample sequenced in a study of memory CD4+ T cells and cytomegalovirus serostatus. The sort gate was single viable CD3+CD4+CD8-CD45RO+ cells for memory CD4+ T cells. Only in-frame clones appear in the TCRdb table, and some are missing; sequencing was by immunoSEQ multiplex PCR. The sample lists 40,000 or so clones; 79% were seen once. Sequencing was carried out using memory CD4+ T cells from blood. The receptors shown here come from an adult in good health and CMV-seronegative.

DNA of the CDR3: TGTGCCAGCAGCCCAAGAGGTGCCCAGGGACAGCTCACCGGGGAGCTGTTTTTT. Translation gives CASSPRGAQGQLTGELFF. The chain is built from TRBV7-8 and TRBJ2-2; 7 bases agree with TRBD1. The CDR3 loop spans 18 amino acids. Germline CDR1 reads SGHVS; CDR2 reads FQNEAQ. J lost 4 bases, V lost 5 bases, and 16 bases had no gene match.

The chain is built from TRBV18 and TRBJ1-2; 8 bases line up with TRBD1. Germline trimming cut 1 base from V and 3 bases from J; bases unmatched to any gene: 1. The CDR3 consists of 14 residues. Looked up from germline, CDR1 is KGHSH and CDR2 is LQKENI. This CDR3 reads CASSPLDRDYGYTF. The CDR3 DNA reads TGTGCCAGCTCACCACTGGACAGGGACTATGGCTACACCTTC.

This clone showed up just once. The chain employs TRBV5-1 and TRBJ2-5; 10 bases are shared with TRBD2. The CDR3 has 15 amino acids. V gave up 0 bases and J gave up 6 bases; unmatched junction bases: 5. The V gene's germline CDR1 is SGHRS and CDR2 YFSETQ. CDR3 in amino acids: CASSLVASGRQTQYF. The CDR3 bases are TGCGCCAGCAGCTTGGTCGCTAGCGGGAGACAGACCCAGTACTTC.

The V gene is TRBV5-1, the J gene TRBJ2-7; TRBD2 matches at 10 bases. The CDR3 has 16 amino acids. After removal of 1 base from V and 3 bases from J, the junction contained 7 bases not matched to a gene. Germline lookup yields CDR1 SGHRS and CDR2 YFSETQ. The CDR3 DNA reads TGCGCCAGCAGCTTGAGTCGGCTAGCGGGAGACTACGAGCAGTACTTC. It encodes CASSLSRLAGDYEQYF.

The rearrangement uses TRBV4-2 and TRBJ1-2; TRBD1 matches at 7 bases. CDR1 is LGHNA and CDR2 is YNFKEQ in the germline V gene. The CDR3 contains 16 residues. The V gene end was trimmed by 0 bases and the J gene end by 4 bases; junction bases not matched to a gene: 8. DNA of the CDR3: TGTGCCAGCAGCCAAGATGGGACAGCCGCAGCCTATGGCTACACCTTC. Amino acids: CASSQDGTAAAYGYTF.

The J gene is TRBJ2-7, the V gene TRBV10-3; D unresolved. The V gene's germline CDR1 is ENHRY and CDR2 SYGVKD. The CDR3 contains 12 residues. The V end lost 1 base, the J end lost 5 bases, and 6 bases lay between the germline ends. The CDR3, as DNA: TGTGCCATCAGTGAGTTTCAGGACGAGCAGTACTTC. This gives the protein CAISEFQDEQYF.

The chain recombines TRBV19 with TRBJ1-2; 7 nucleotides align to TRBD1. The length of the CDR3 is 13 residues. Germline V gene data show CDR1 as LNHDA and CDR2 as SQIVND (reference sequence). V trimming: 5 bases; J trimming: 8 bases; junction bases outside the gene matches: 8. For the CDR3, the DNA is TGTGCCAGTAGTGTACAGGGGATCGGAGGCTACACCTTC. Translating gives CASSVQGIGGYTF. The variable domain in full, completed from reference TRBV19 and TRBJ1-2, reads DGGITQSPKYLFRKEGQNVTLSCEQNLNHDAMYWYRQDPGQGLRLIYYSQIVNDFQKGDIAEGYSVSREKKESFPLTVTSAQKNPTAFYLCASSVQGIGGYTFGSGTRLTVV.

In its sample, this clone was seen a few times. The V and J genes are TRBV2 and TRBJ1-3, with no clear D. The V end was cut by 1 base, the J end by 4 bases, with 11 bases between. Per the germline V gene, CDR1 is SNHLY and CDR2 is FYNNEI. CDR3 length: 15 residues. The CDR3 spells CASSEGGSAGNTIYF. The CDR3 DNA follows: TGTGCCAGCAGTGAAGGGGGATCCGCGGGAAACACCATATATTTT. Based on the CDR3 plus reference TRBV2 and TRBJ1-3, the full variable domain is EPEVTQTPSHQVTQMGQEVILRCVPISNHLYFYWYRQILGQKVEFLVSFYNNEISEKSEIFDDQFSVERPDGSNFTLKIRSTKLEDSAMYFCASSEGGSAGNTIYFGEGSWLTVV.

The chain joins TRBV10-3 to TRBJ2-7; 9 bases fit TRBD2. Germline V lookup: CDR1 ENHRY, CDR2 SYGVKD. V lost 3 bases, J lost 3 bases, and 6 bases stayed unmatched. This CDR3 is 15 amino acids long. Written as DNA, the CDR3 is TGTGCCATCAGTGACCTGCGAGCGGGAGGCTACGAGCAGTACTTC. As protein: CAISDLRAGGYEQYF.

J is TRBJ1-2 and V is TRBV9, with 10 bases aligning to TRBD1. With 2 bases clipped from V and 7 bases from J, the junction kept 8 bases outside the gene matches. The CDR3 has 15 amino acids. Germline CDR1 is SGDLS and CDR2 is YYNGEE. CDR3 nucleotides: TGTGCCAGCAGCGTCCAGACAGGGGGCGCGATTGGCTACACCTTC. Translated: CASSVQTGGAIGYTF.

The J gene is TRBJ1-4, the V gene TRBV5-6; D unresolved. Deletions cut 2 bases from V and 4 bases from J, with 9 bases between. Germline V gives CDR1 SGHDT, CDR2 YYEEEE. The CDR3 contains 14 residues. The CDR3 region is CASSFIQNNEKLFF. DNA for the CDR3: TGTGCCAGCAGCTTTATCCAAAATAATGAAAAACTGTTTTTT.

The chain links TRBV9 to TRBJ2-3; no definite D call. CDR1 and CDR2 (germline): SGDLS, YYNGEE. V lost 0 bases to trimming and J lost 0 bases, with 8 bases between them. This CDR3 is built from 15 residues. The CDR3 region has the DNA TGTGCCAGCAGCGTAGATGACGGTAGCACAGATACGCAGTATTTT. This encodes CASSVDDGSTDTQYF.

The rearrangement joins TRBV18 to TRBJ1-2; D gene ambiguous. V was trimmed by 1 base and J by 2 bases, leaving 5 bases between them. The CDR3 covers 13 residues. The V gene's germline CDR1 is KGHSH and CDR2 LQKENI. CDR3 bases: TGTGCCAGCTCACCACGACGGAACTATGGCTACACCTTC. Translation gives CASSPRRNYGYTF.

Only one count was recorded for this clone. CDR3 in DNA: TGTGCCAGCAGCTTTTGGCGCAGAACCAGGAACACTGAAGCTTTCTTT. This codes for CASSFWRRTRNTEAFF. The chain employs TRBV5-6 and TRBJ1-1; unclear D gene. This CDR3 comprises 16 residues. The germline V gene encodes CDR1 SGHDT and CDR2 YYEEEE. The V and J ends lost 2 bases and 1 base respectively, with 15 bases between them.

The DNA of the CDR3 is TGTGCCAGCAGTTTCCCGACAGGTACCCACGAAGAGACCCAGTACTTC. It encodes CASSFPTGTHEETQYF. V and J are TRBV6-6 and TRBJ2-5, with D perhaps TRBD1 (6 bases). The CDR3 totals 16 residues. The V end lost 4 bases, the J end lost 3 bases, and 18 bases lay between the germline ends. Germline V gene sequence: CDR1 MNHNY, CDR2 SVGAGI (reference sequence).

This clone has a handful of counts. This chain links TRBV5-6 with TRBJ2-6; D not resolved. The V gene lost 0 bases and the J gene lost 2 bases, with 12 bases spanning the gap. There are 17 residues in the CDR3. Germline CDR1 reads SGHDT; CDR2 reads YYEEEE. Here the CDR3 reads CASSLAGPPTGANVLTF. For the CDR3, the DNA is TGTGCCAGCAGCTTGGCCGGGCCCCCAACTGGGGCCAACGTCCTGACTTTC.

The genes are TRBV11-2 and TRBJ2-3; 8 bases fit TRBD2. The length of the CDR3 is 16 residues. The V gene end was trimmed by 5 bases and the J gene end by 6 bases; junction bases not matched to a gene: 13. Germline-derived CDR1 and CDR2 are SGHAT and FQNNGV. In nucleotides, the CDR3 is TGTGCCAGCAGCGCCTTTTTAGCGGGACTACCCGATACGCAGTATTTT. Translation gives CASSAFLAGLPDTQYF.

This chain connects TRBV19 to TRBJ1-1; TRBD1 matches at 11 bases. There are 15 residues in the CDR3. The ends lost 4 bases at V and 1 base at J; junction bases unmatched: 2. From germline, CDR1 is LNHDA and CDR2 SQIVND (reference sequence). The CDR3 nucleotides are TGTGCCAGTAGTAGGACAGGGGGCCGGAACACTGAAGCTTTCTTT. Translating it yields CASSRTGGRNTEAFF.

The chain uses TRBV19 and TRBJ1-1; 10 nucleotides line up with TRBD1. Looked up from germline, CDR1 is LNHDA and CDR2 is SQIVND (reference sequence). The ends lost 6 bases at V and 9 bases at J; junction bases unmatched: 10. This CDR3 spans 14 amino acids. The CDR3 sequence is CASSRATGGRKAFF. The CDR3 DNA reads as TGTGCCAGTAGCCGTGCGACAGGGGGCCGGAAAGCTTTCTTT. Based on the CDR3 plus reference TRBV19 and TRBJ1-1, the full variable domain is DGGITQSPKYLFRKEGQNVTLSCEQNLNHDAMYWYRQDPGQGLRLIYYSQIVNDFQKGDIAEGYSVSREKKESFPLTVTSAQKNPTAFYLCASSRATGGRKAFFGQGTRLTVV.

The V and J genes are TRBV4-1 and TRBJ2-1; a weak D match, TRBD1 (6 bases). Trimming removed 4 bases from V and 0 bases from J, with 16 bases in between. The CDR3 is 17 amino acids. From germline, CDR1 is MGHRA and CDR2 YSYEKL. CDR3 in DNA: TGCGCCAGCAGCCGCGGACAGACTCAAAGCTCCTACAATGAGCAGTTCTTC. It codes for CASSRGQTQSSYNEQFF.

The chain carries TRBV30 and TRBJ2-5; D not certain. CDR3 size: 13 residues. Germline values: CDR1 GTSNPN, CDR2 SVGIG (reference sequence). Trimming shortened V by 1 base and J by 5 bases, and 11 bases separated the two germline ends. The CDR3 DNA reads TGTGCCTGGAGTGCACAGTCGGCCGAGACCCAGTACTTC. This encodes CAWSAQSAETQYF.

This chain links TRBV6-1 with TRBJ1-2; 12 bases are shared with TRBD1. The CDR3 length is 15 residues. Germline V gene lookup returns CDR1 MNHNS and CDR2 SASEGT. V lost 8 bases and J lost 6; bases outside the gene matches: 10. The CDR3, as DNA: TGTGCCAGCGCGCCGGGACAGGGGGCGCCGGATGGCTACACCTTC. This translates into CASAPGQGAPDGYTF.

This clone was observed a handful of times. The chain recombines TRBV28 with TRBJ2-7; the D gene is possibly TRBD1 (6 bases). The germline V and J ends were trimmed by 5 bases and 2 bases, with 16 bases remaining between them. The CDR3 sequence is 15 residues long. Germline lookup yields CDR1 MDHEN and CDR2 SYDVKM. The CDR3 coding sequence is TGTGCCAGCAGTGTCCTGGGGGCAGAGGCCTACGAGCAGTACTTC. Its translation: CASSVLGAEAYEQYF.

This sequence joins TRBV7-2 and TRBJ2-3; D remains unclear. Germline values: CDR1 SGHTA, CDR2 FQGNSA. Trimming pared 1 base from V and 4 bases from J, leaving 12 bases between. The CDR3 has 15 amino acids. The CDR3 here is CASSLGRNRADTQYF. In DNA form, the CDR3 reads TGTGCCAGCAGCTTAGGACGAAATCGGGCAGATACGCAGTATTTT.

V gene TRBV5-5 combines with J gene TRBJ2-1, with D possibly TRBD2 on 6 matching bases. The CDR3 spans 13 residues. The germline V gene has CDR1 SGHKS and CDR2 YYEKEE (reference sequence). The V gene lost 3 bases and the J gene lost 4 bases, with 8 bases spanning the gap. CDR3 sequence reads: CASSSGGYNEQFF. In DNA form, the CDR3 reads TGTGCCAGCAGCTCAGGAGGGTACAATGAGCAGTTCTTC.

The chain links TRBV7-2 to TRBJ1-5; D is unclear. The V gene lost 1 base and the J gene lost 0 bases, with 7 bases spanning the gap. Germline CDR1 and CDR2: SGHTA and FQGNSA. This CDR3 contains 15 residues. CDR3 nucleotides: TGTGCCAGCAGCTTAGGGGCATATAGCAATCAGCCCCAGCATTTT. Protein: CASSLGAYSNQPQHF.

V gene TRBV19 combines with J gene TRBJ1-4; D gene unclear. Trimming took off 5 bases at V and 7 bases at J, with 26 bases between the two ends. Germline V gene data show CDR1 as LNHDA and CDR2 as SQIVND (reference sequence). The CDR3 has 18 amino acids. CDR3 in amino acids: CASSGSGILPPVFEKLFF. CDR3 coding DNA: TGTGCCAGTAGTGGCTCCGGGATTCTCCCCCCGGTATTTGAAAAACTGTTTTTT.

This clone was seen a handful of times. V gene TRBV5-1 combines with J gene TRBJ2-3, with unresolved D. This CDR3 is 14 amino acids long. Germline CDR1 and CDR2: SGHRS and YFSETQ. V dropped 0 bases and J dropped 0 bases, with 5 bases sitting between them. The DNA for the CDR3 is TGCGCCAGCAGCTTGGAGAGTAGCACAGATACGCAGTATTTT. This gives the protein CASSLESSTDTQYF.

V and J are TRBV7-3 and TRBJ1-3; D ambiguous. Trimming took 4 bases from V and 4 from J, leaving 8 bases between them. CDR3 length equals 13 residues. CDR1 SGHTA and CDR2 FQGTGA come from the germline V gene. The CDR3 DNA reads as TGTGCCAGCAGCTCAGATAAGGGAAACACCATATATTTT. It specifies CASSSDKGNTIYF.

The chain has TRBV19 and TRBJ2-3; 13 nucleotides line up with TRBD2. This CDR3 spans 17 amino acids. CDR1 and CDR2 from the germline V gene are LNHDA and SQIVND (reference sequence). The V and J ends lost 6 bases and 4 bases, in that order; junction bases with no gene match: 10. The CDR3 sequence is CASSITGTSGTADTQYF. The CDR3 region has the DNA TGTGCCAGTAGCATTACGGGGACTAGCGGGACCGCAGATACGCAGTATTTT.

J is TRBJ2-3 and V is TRBV30, with 12 bases that match TRBD2. The CDR3 runs 15 residues. Germline V gene data show CDR1 as GTSNPN and CDR2 as SVGIG (reference sequence). Trimming removed 5 bases from V and 5 bases from J; junction bases left unmatched: 8. CDR3 amino acids: CAWEDSSGRGDTQYF. CDR3 in DNA: TGTGCCTGGGAAGACTCTAGCGGGAGGGGAGATACGCAGTATTTT.

This clone is medium-sized (0.01 to 0.1%) in the sample. The V gene is TRBV11-2, the J gene TRBJ1-3, with no clear D. The CDR3 consists of 14 residues. In germline, CDR1 is SGHAT, CDR2 FQNNGV. V was pared by 6 bases and J by 3 bases, with 12 bases between. DNA of the CDR3: TGTGCCAGCAGACCGGTAGCGGGTGGAAACACCATATATTTT. Amino acids: CASRPVAGGNTIYF.